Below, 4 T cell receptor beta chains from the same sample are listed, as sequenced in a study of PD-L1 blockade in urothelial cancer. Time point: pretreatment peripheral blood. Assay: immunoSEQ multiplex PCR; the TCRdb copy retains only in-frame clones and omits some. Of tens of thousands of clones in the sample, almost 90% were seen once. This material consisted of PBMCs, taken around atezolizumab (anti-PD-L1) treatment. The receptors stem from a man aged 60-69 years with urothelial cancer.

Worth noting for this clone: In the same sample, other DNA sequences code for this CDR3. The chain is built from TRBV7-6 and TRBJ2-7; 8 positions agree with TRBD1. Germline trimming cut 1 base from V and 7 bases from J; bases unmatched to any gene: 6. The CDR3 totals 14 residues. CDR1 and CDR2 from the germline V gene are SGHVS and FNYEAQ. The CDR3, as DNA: TGTGCCAGCAGCTTAGACGACAGGGGCCGGGAGCAGTACTTC. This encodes CASSLDDRGREQYF.

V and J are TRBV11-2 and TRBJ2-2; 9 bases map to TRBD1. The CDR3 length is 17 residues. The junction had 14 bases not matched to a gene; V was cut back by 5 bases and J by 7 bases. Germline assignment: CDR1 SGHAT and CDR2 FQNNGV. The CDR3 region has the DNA TGTGCCAGCAGCCAGAACCTCCCCGGGACAGGGATCGGGGAGCTGTTTTTT. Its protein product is CASSQNLPGTGIGELFF.

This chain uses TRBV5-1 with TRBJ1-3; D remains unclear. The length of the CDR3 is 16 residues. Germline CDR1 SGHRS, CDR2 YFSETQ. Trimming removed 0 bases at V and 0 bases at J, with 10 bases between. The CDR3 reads CASSLAGANSGNTIYF. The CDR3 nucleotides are TGCGCCAGCAGCTTGGCGGGAGCCAACTCTGGAAACACCATATATTTT.

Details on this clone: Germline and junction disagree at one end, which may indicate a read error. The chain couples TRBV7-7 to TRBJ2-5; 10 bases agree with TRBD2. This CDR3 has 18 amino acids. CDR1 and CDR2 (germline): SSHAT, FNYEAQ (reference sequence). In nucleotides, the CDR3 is TGTGCTAGCAGCTTGGCCCCTAGCGGGAGTTCCCTCCGGGAGACCCAGTACTTC. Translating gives CASSLAPSGSSLRETQYF.